Below, 27 T cell receptor beta chains from the same sample are listed, as sequenced in a study of T cells expressing NK-cell markers. TCRdb re-called the 5' RACE reads; every CDR3 protein appears as one record, without DNA. This table lists some 600,000 distinct CDR3 sequences. Sequenced input: blood T cells: a sorted CD56 or NKG2C T cell subset, CD4+ or CD8+ T cells, or bulk PBMC T cells (not recorded which). Receptors originate from a man between 18 and 29 years old in good health.

The chain joins TRBV2 to TRBJ2-1; TCRdb's D call of TRBD1 is untestable without DNA. Germline V CDR1 and CDR2: SNHLY, FYNNEI. The CDR3 length is 19 residues. The chain's CDR3 is CASSVPGTATSGNYNEQFF.

The rearrangement uses TRBV12-3 or TRBV12-4 and TRBJ1-1. There are 11 residues in the CDR3. Here the CDR3 reads CASTKDTEAFF.

The V and J genes are TRBV5-6 and TRBJ1-5. Germline CDR1 is SGHDT and CDR2 is YYEEEE. The CDR3 is made up of 13 amino acids. The CDR3 here is CASSTLNDQPQHF.

The chain recombines TRBV2 with TRBJ2-3; TCRdb picks TRBD2, but there is no DNA to check that call. The CDR3 extends over 15 amino acids. Germline values: CDR1 SNHLY, CDR2 FYNNEI. CDR3 region: CASDNLADHTDTQYF.

The chain employs TRBV29-1 and TRBJ2-1; without DNA, the TCRdb call of TRBD2 cannot be checked. The CDR3 length is 15 residues. Germline-derived CDR1 and CDR2 are SQVTM and ANQGSEA. The CDR3 spells CSVEGDYGASNEQFF.

V gene TRBV4-2 combines with J gene TRBJ2-1. The CDR3 is 13 amino acids. Germline values: CDR1 LGHNA, CDR2 YNFKEQ. Here the CDR3 reads CASSQSRHNEQFF.

The chain combines TRBV4-3 with TRBJ2-1; the D gene TCRdb calls, TRBD2, cannot be checked with no DNA. Germline V gene lookup returns CDR1 LGHNA and CDR2 YSLEER. The CDR3 runs 15 residues. This CDR3 is CASSQDGAGASEQFF.

V is TRBV20-1 and J is TRBJ2-1; TCRdb indicates TRBD1, and absent DNA this call remains unverified. Germline CDR1 DFQATT, CDR2 SNEGSKA (reference sequence). The CDR3 covers 15 residues. This CDR3 reads CSVPGGRGPYNEQFF.

This chain links TRBV10-3 with TRBJ2-4; as DNA is missing, the TRBD1 call by TCRdb cannot be tested. This CDR3 has 16 amino acids. CDR1 ENHRY and CDR2 SYGVKD come from the germline V gene. CDR3 region: CAISEGAGGTKNIQYF.

The rearrangement joins TRBV28 to TRBJ2-1; TCRdb's assignment of TRBD2 cannot be checked, as there is no DNA. CDR1 and CDR2 (germline): MDHEN, SYDVKM. This CDR3 has 15 amino acids. The CDR3 protein is CASRVSGELVNEQFF. Filled out from reference TRBV28 and TRBJ2-1, the complete variable domain reads DVKVTQSSRYLVKRTGEKVFLECVQDMDHENMFWYRQDPGLGLRLIYFSYDVKMKEKGDIPEGYSVSREKKERFSLILESASTNQTSMYLCASRVSGELVNEQFFGPGTRLTVL.

This chain connects TRBV29-1 to TRBJ2-1; checking the TCRdb D call of TRBD2 is not possible without DNA. The germline gives CDR1 SQVTM, CDR2 ANQGSEA. The CDR3 extends over 15 amino acids. CDR3 amino acids: CSVAGTSGTYNEQFF.

V and J are TRBV15 and TRBJ2-5; TCRdb's D gene call, TRBD2, goes unchecked for lack of DNA. In germline, CDR1 is LNHNV, CDR2 YYDKDF (reference sequence). The CDR3 is made up of 15 amino acids. The chain's CDR3 is CATSMDLAGVETQYF.

The V call is TRBV5-5, the J call TRBJ1-4; TCRdb designates TRBD1, a call that cannot be tested without DNA. The CDR3 sequence is 14 residues long. Germline-derived CDR1 and CDR2 are SGHKS and YYEKEE (reference sequence). The CDR3 here is CASSGGTGIEKLFF.

The chain carries TRBV6-5 and TRBJ2-3; without DNA, the TCRdb call of TRBD1 cannot be checked. CDR3 length equals 14 residues. The germline CDR1 and CDR2 sequences are MNHEY and SVGAGI. The CDR3 sequence: CASSYPGNRGTQYF.

This chain uses TRBV12-3 or TRBV12-4 with TRBJ1-6; TCRdb proposes TRBD1, but this gene call is untestable without DNA. The CDR3 is made up of 12 amino acids. The CDR3 here is CASNQPGSPLHF.

The chain uses TRBV7-9 and TRBJ2-5; TCRdb reports TRBD1, a call that lacks DNA to check it against. The V gene's germline CDR1 is SEHNR and CDR2 FQNEAQ (reference sequence). The CDR3 spans 16 residues. The CDR3 here is CASSLQSGQGGETQYF.

This chain uses TRBV5-1 with TRBJ2-2; the D call of TRBD2 rests on TCRdb alone, since no DNA is present to check it. The CDR3 is 17 residues long. CDR1 SGHRS and CDR2 YFSETQ come from the germline V gene. The CDR3: CASSSGTSGGGTGELFF.

The chain combines TRBV29-1 with TRBJ2-1; TCRdb lists TRBD2, though no DNA is available to test this call. Germline assignment: CDR1 SQVTM and CDR2 ANQGSEA. The CDR3 consists of 15 residues. The CDR3 spells CSVPGTSAFYNEQFF.

This sequence joins TRBV28 and TRBJ2-2; the TCRdb D gene call, TRBD1, has no DNA to confirm it. Looked up from germline, CDR1 is MDHEN and CDR2 is SYDVKM. This CDR3 has 17 amino acids. The CDR3 is CASSPHRGQGISGELFF. Combining the CDR3 with reference TRBV28 and TRBJ2-2 gives the whole variable domain DVKVTQSSRYLVKRTGEKVFLECVQDMDHENMFWYRQDPGLGLRLIYFSYDVKMKEKGDIPEGYSVSREKKERFSLILESASTNQTSMYLCASSPHRGQGISGELFFGEGSRLTVL.

The chain is built from TRBV5-1 and TRBJ2-1; TCRdb's D gene call, TRBD2, goes unchecked for lack of DNA. CDR3 length: 15 amino acids. Germline V gives CDR1 SGHRS, CDR2 YFSETQ. The CDR3 loop reads CASSLDGSLAGSEFF.

The chain couples TRBV11-2 to TRBJ2-1. This CDR3 has 17 residues. Germline CDR1 and CDR2: SGHAT and FQNNGV. The CDR3 sequence is CASSLNSIRRSYNEQFF. Variable domain in full (rest from reference TRBV11-2 and TRBJ2-1): EAGVAQSPRYKIIEKRQSVAFWCNPISGHATLYWYQQILGQGPKLLIQFQNNGVVDDSQLPKDRFSAERLKGVDSTLKIQPAKLEDSAVYLCASSLNSIRRSYNEQFFGPGTRLTVL.

The V call is TRBV12-3 or TRBV12-4, the J call TRBJ2-4; with no DNA, the TCRdb D assignment of TRBD1 cannot be verified. This CDR3 spans 16 amino acids. CDR3 region: CASSPGTGGLENIQYF.

The chain joins TRBV20-1 to TRBJ2-5; TCRdb names TRBD2, which stays unverified in the absence of DNA. The CDR3 length is 16 residues. The germline CDR1 and CDR2 sequences are DFQATT and SNEGSKA (reference sequence). The CDR3 is CSATLGTSGGKETQYF.

The chain uses TRBV12-3 or TRBV12-4 and TRBJ2-1; TCRdb reports TRBD1, a call that lacks DNA to check it against. This CDR3 is 16 amino acids long. The CDR3: CASSLAGVGSYNEQFF.

The chain employs TRBV7-9 and TRBJ2-5. Germline V gene lookup returns CDR1 SEHNR and CDR2 FQNEAQ (reference sequence). The CDR3 has 15 residues. Here the CDR3 reads CASSLSGKYQETQYF.

The V and J genes are TRBV12-3 or TRBV12-4 and TRBJ2-3. The CDR3 runs 15 residues. The CDR3 reads CASSLMNLNSDTQYF.

The gene calls are TRBV7-8 and TRBJ2-3; TCRdb's D call, TRBD2, is unchecked because there is no DNA. CDR1 and CDR2 from the germline V gene are SGHVS and FQNEAQ. This CDR3 contains 17 residues. The CDR3 loop reads CASSLLGASSRTDTQYF.